This T cell receptor (beta chain) was identified in a study of blood T cell repertoires in COVID-19. Study-wide background: The United States, Italy and Spain supplied acute and convalescent COVID-19 samples. Sources were T cells, B-cell-depleted T cells, or PBMCs; the material itself was cDNA or gDNA.

One Seattle source followed patients from active infection through their disease course. This CDR3 comprises 16 residues. Germline CDR1 reads MNHNY; CDR2 reads SVGAGI (reference sequence). Trimming at V came to 4 bases and at J to 0 bases, leaving 3 bases not matched to a gene. Original handling: Reference gene primer amplification gave estimated nucleated cell counts. Using immunoSEQ multiplex PCR, the repertoire was profiled, and TCRdb retains in-frame clones only, with some absent. V, J and clone size derive from that table, while D and trimming were established from the DNA sequence. This sample has about 170,000 clones, with roughly 93% found just once.

Sequencing was done on a sample of peripheral blood. V and J are TRBV6-6 and TRBJ2-1; 10 nucleotides agree with TRBD2. The clonotype comes from a man between 18 and 35 years old with COVID-19, enrolled during active disease. The CDR3 region has the DNA TGTGCCAGCAGTTCCGCTAGCGGGAGCTCCTACAATGAGCAGTTCTTC. Translated: CASSSASGSSYNEQFF.